This T cell receptor (beta chain) was recovered during a study of CD8+ T cells in alopecia areata (dated 2018 in TCRdb). Context from the whole study: Treated patients were enrolled in an open-label pilot trial of oral tofacitinib at 5 to 10 mg twice daily for moderate-to-severe alopecia areata. Tofacitinib was given for 6 to 18 months, followed by 6 months of follow-up off drug to assess delayed response and recurrence. The study used high-throughput TCRbeta sequencing to examine T cell clonal expansion in alopecia areata, in both the C3H/HeJ mouse model and human patients. Human TCRbeta sequencing covered scalp tissue and sorted CD4+ and CD8+ peripheral blood T cells from patchy and totalis/universalis alopecia areata patients and healthy controls. Patients on tofacitinib were biopsied at baseline and after 4 and 24 weeks of treatment, and several of the patients also had a later scalp biopsy. Clonality in the scalp was compared among normal scalp (n=4), patchy alopecia areata scalp (n=8), and alopecia totalis/universalis scalp (n=8). RNA was extracted with the PAXgene miRNA kit for fixed scalp, the miRNeasy kit for PBMCs, and the RNeasy kit for mouse skin. Amplification of TCRbeta CDR3 regions was done by immunoSEQ multiplex PCR using 35 Vbeta forward primers and 13 Jbeta reverse primers. Broad study findings and their caveats: TCR sequences shared between patients were less clear than in mice, possibly partly because of HLA diversity in the patient population. Unlike mouse skin, which is dominated by gammadelta T cells, normal human skin has resident alphabeta T cells that are also sequenced, and this complicates analysis of the scalp TCR repertoire. Lesional scalp, especially in alopecia totalis/universalis, showed higher clonality and more expanded CD8+ clones than normal scalp, suggesting antigenic drive.

This sample's time point label indicates: baseline before oral tofacitinib. Peripheral blood and lesional scalp punch biopsies were obtained from patients with alopecia areata. PBMCs were separated by density centrifugation and stained for CD3, CD4 and CD8, after which CD4+ and CD8+ T cells were sorted on a FACSAria. The library was built by means of the immunoSEQ multiplex PCR assay. For TCR sequencing, RNA was extracted from every sample and reverse transcribed into cDNA to serve as template. First-strand cDNA was synthesized with SuperScript III using a 2:1 mix of oligo-dT and random hexamers. A synthetic immune receptor repertoire was used to assess amplification bias, and residual bias was removed computationally. As for how the authors treated the data: Raw reads were preprocessed to remove errors, and CDR3 was defined according to IMGT conventions as the region from the conserved cysteine to phenylalanine. To get clonality, Shannon entropy was normalized by log2 of the number of productive unique TCRs and the result was subtracted from 1. Whether scalp clones were CD4 or CD8 was inferred by matching scalp TCRbeta sequences against CD4 and CD8 repertoires sorted from blood. As stored in TCRdb, this immuneACCESS dataset retains in-frame rearrangements with V and J assigned. A fraction of the clones does not appear; measured against another copy, unresolved V genes explain less than half of the discrepancy, and the remainder lacks a known reason. That table supplies the V and J calls and clone size; D and trimming were determined from the DNA. Counted in this sample were some 180,000 clones; 50% to 70% of them appeared once. In total, the top ten clones hold 1.5% to 2% of the sample.

This clone has a handful of counts. Its recognized antigen is unknown. Base qualities were left out, and no much larger clone turns up one base away. The clonotype originates from a human donor with alopecia areata. This material consisted of CD4+ T cells sorted from blood, taken at week 0.

In nucleotides, the sequence is TGCAGCGTTGGGCAGGCGAACACCGGGGAGCTGTTTTTT. Its protein is CSVGQANTGELFF. The chain employs TRBV29-1 and TRBJ2-2; the D gene cannot be named for sure. CDR1 and CDR2 are drawn from the germline V gene: SQVTM, ANQGSEA. Trimming takes 4 bases from V and 0 bases from J, and the germline ends sit 6 bases apart. The CDR3 covers 13 residues, taking in both the cysteine and the phenylalanine. The entry retains the CDR3 DNA only, 39 bases that are in frame from base 1.